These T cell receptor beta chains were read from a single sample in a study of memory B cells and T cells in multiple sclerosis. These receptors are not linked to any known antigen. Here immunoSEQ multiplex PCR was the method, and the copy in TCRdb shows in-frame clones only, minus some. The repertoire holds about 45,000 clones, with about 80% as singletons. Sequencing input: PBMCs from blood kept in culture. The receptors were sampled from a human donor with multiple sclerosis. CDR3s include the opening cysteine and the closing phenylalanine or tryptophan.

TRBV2,CASSPGTGIEEQFF
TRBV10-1,CASSPVYGGDTQYF
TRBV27,CASRYSGGTDTQYF
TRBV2,CASILQGYQETQYF
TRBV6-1,CASARDRGWNQPQHF
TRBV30,CAWSWQSTSGNTIYF
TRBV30,CAWSYRVNTEAFF
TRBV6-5,CASSYFGRGTEAFF
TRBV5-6,CASSVYDRTNEKLFF
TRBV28,CASSRTDSNQPQHF